These T cell receptor beta chains were read from a single sample in a study of T cell responses to AZD1222 COVID-19 vaccine. Only in-frame clones appear in the TCRdb table, and some are missing; sequencing was by immunoSEQ multiplex PCR. This sample has tens of thousands of clones, with about 78% found just once. The sequences come from peripheral blood, collected on day 0 of AZD1222 vaccination. The origin of the receptors is an adult in good health. CDR3s include the opening cysteine and the closing phenylalanine or tryptophan. A D gene is named only where the DNA matches it firmly. Clone size is not always given. Where it is, it says once, few, many or a class for expanded clones.

>TRBV13|TRBJ2-3|.|.
CASSRRAGSTDTQYF
TGTGCCAGCAGCCGCCGGGCAGGTAGCACAGATACGCAGTATTTT
>TRBV18|TRBJ2-2|.|.
CASSETSGSTGELFF
TGTGCCAGTTCCGAAACGAGCGGCAGCACCGGGGAGCTGTTTTTT
>TRBV27|TRBJ2-5|once|.
CASSLKGSSAETQYF
TGTGCCAGCAGTTTAAAAGGCAGTAGTGCAGAGACCCAGTACTTC
>TRBV27|TRBJ2-1|.|.
CASSLLGGEQFF
TGTGCCAGCAGTTTACTTGGGGGTGAGCAGTTCTTC
>TRBV6-2/TRBV6-3|TRBJ1-2|.|.
CASSRGLSLYGYTF
TGTGCCAGCAGTCGCGGCCTCAGCCTCTATGGCTACACCTTC
>TRBV9|TRBJ1-3|.|.
CASSVDYGNTIYF
TGTGCCAGCAGCGTAGATTATGGAAACACCATATATTTT
>TRBV20-1|TRBJ2-3|.|.
CSAPRTDTQYF
TGCAGTGCCCCCCGCACAGATACGCAGTATTTT
>TRBV27|TRBJ1-4|.|TRBD1
CASKGTGSEKLFF
TGTGCCAGCAAGGGGACAGGGTCTGAAAAACTGTTTTTT
>TRBV9|TRBJ1-1|.|TRBD1
CASREGQGAGEAFF
TGTGCCAGCAGGGAGGGACAGGGGGCTGGCGAAGCTTTCTTT
>TRBV6-5|TRBJ1-1|.|.
CASSPDATGTEAFF
TGTGCCAGCAGCCCAGACGCGACGGGGACTGAAGCTTTCTTT
>TRBV6-5|TRBJ1-5|.|.
CASSRTDSNQPQHF
TGTGCCAGCAGCCGGACAGATAGCAATCAGCCCCAGCATTTT
>TRBV21-1|TRBJ1-1|.|.
CASSKRVRGTEAFF
TGTGCCAGCAGCAAAAGGGTGCGGGGCACTGAAGCTTTCTTT
>TRBV5-1|TRBJ1-1|.|.
CASSPGGQLSTEAFF
TGCGCCAGCAGTCCGGGGGGGCAACTGAGCACTGAAGCTTTCTTT
>TRBV19|TRBJ1-1|once|.
CASSIPSGRNTEAFF
TGTGCCAGTAGTATCCCTTCAGGGCGGAACACTGAAGCTTTCTTT
>TRBV5-1|TRBJ2-7|.|.
CASSITAGPNYEQYF
TGCGCCAGCAGCATCACAGCCGGGCCCAACTACGAGCAGTACTTC
>TRBV3-1/TRBV3-2|TRBJ1-5|.|TRBD1
CAYTSGTENQPQHF
TGTGCCTACACCTCCGGGACAGAAAATCAGCCCCAGCATTTT
>TRBV18|TRBJ2-7|.|.
CASSPARGPLGEQYF
TGTGCCAGCTCACCTGCTAGGGGCCCTCTCGGCGAGCAGTACTTC
>TRBV6-5|TRBJ1-3|.|.
CASSYSSVGGHTIYF
TGTGCCAGCAGTTACTCGAGTGTGGGAGGACACACCATATATTTT
>TRBV28|TRBJ1-2|.|.
CASSSTTVNYGYTF
TGTGCCAGCAGTTCAACGACGGTCAACTATGGCTACACCTTC
>TRBV11-2|TRBJ1-1|.|.
CASSLRPGLPLF
TGTGCCAGCAGCCTACGACCGGGACTCCCCCTCTTT
>TRBV11-2|TRBJ1-4|.|.
CASSRRQASNEKLFF
TGTGCCAGCAGCCGCCGACAGGCGTCTAATGAAAAACTGTTTTTT
>TRBV7-2|TRBJ2-7|.|.
CASSLWSGNYEQYF
TGTGCCAGCAGCTTATGGTCAGGGAACTACGAGCAGTACTTC
>TRBV28|TRBJ1-1|.|.
CASSLTEMLGGAGANTEAFF
TGTGCCAGCAGTCTGACCGAGATGTTGGGCGGGGCGGGTGCGAACACTGAAGCTTTCTTT
>TRBV19|TRBJ2-2|.|TRBD2
CASSPLAGGPSGELFF
TGTGCCAGTAGTCCCCTAGCGGGGGGGCCTTCCGGGGAGCTGTTTTTT
>TRBV2|TRBJ1-4|.|.
CASSPGEKLFF
TGTGCCAGCAGTCCAGGGGAAAAACTGTTTTTT
>TRBV18|TRBJ1-2|few|TRBD1
CASSPGQGDGYTF
TGTGCCAGCTCACCGGGACAGGGTGACGGCTACACCTTC